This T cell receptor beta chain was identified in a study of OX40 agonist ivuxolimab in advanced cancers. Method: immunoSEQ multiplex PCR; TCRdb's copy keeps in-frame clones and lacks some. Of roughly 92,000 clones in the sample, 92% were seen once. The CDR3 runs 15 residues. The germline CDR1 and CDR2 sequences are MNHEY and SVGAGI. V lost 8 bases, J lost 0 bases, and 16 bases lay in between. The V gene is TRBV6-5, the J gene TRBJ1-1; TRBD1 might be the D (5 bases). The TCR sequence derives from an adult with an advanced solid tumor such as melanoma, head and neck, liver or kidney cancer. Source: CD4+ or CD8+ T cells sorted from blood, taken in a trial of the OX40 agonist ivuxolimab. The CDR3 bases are TGTGCCAGCGCCACTATGGGGGGGATGAACACTGAAGCTTTCTTT. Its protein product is CASATMGGMNTEAFF.